Below are 25 T cell receptor beta chains sequenced from a single sample in a study of T cell repertoires in cytomegalovirus infection. Using its own MiXCR run on the reads, TCRdb lists one record per CDR3 protein. The sample has 300,000 to 400,000 distinct CDR3 sequences, roughly 18% seen once. The sequenced material came from PBMCs. The receptor source for this set is a human donor in good health (CMV status not recorded). Some clones in this sample may be carry-over from other donors' samples.

This clonotype has at least ten counts. V is TRBV6-2 or TRBV6-3 and J is TRBJ1-2, with no clear D. Trimming shortened V by 3 bases and J by 8 bases, and 19 bases separated the two germline ends. The CDR3 runs 15 residues. The germline V gene encodes CDR1 MNHEY and CDR2 SVGEGT. DNA of the CDR3: TGTGCCAGCAGTTATAGGTACCTGGCGGCGTGGGGCTACACCTTC. Its protein is CASSYRYLAAWGYTF.

The chain is built from TRBV19 and TRBJ1-1; possible D gene TRBD1, 5 bases. This CDR3 is built from 13 residues. Germline V lookup: CDR1 LNHDA, CDR2 SQIVND (reference sequence). The V end was cut by 9 bases, the J end by 0 bases, with 11 bases between. The CDR3 sequence is CASVMTVNTEAFF. The CDR3 bases are TGTGCCAGCGTGATGACAGTGAACACTGAAGCTTTCTTT.

This chain uses TRBV28 with TRBJ1-4, with a possible D match to TRBD1 (5 bases). CDR1 is MDHEN, CDR2 SYDVKM, per germline. V was cut by 5 bases and J by 5 bases, with 12 bases left in between. This CDR3 is 14 amino acids long. The chain's CDR3 is CASSIIRTNEKLFF. In nucleotides, the CDR3 is TGTGCCAGCAGTATAATTCGGACAAATGAAAAACTGTTTTTT.

This clonotype was seen a handful of times. The chain has TRBV7-2 and TRBJ1-2, with 10 bases matching TRBD1. The CDR3 contains 15 residues. The germline CDR1 and CDR2 sequences are SGHTA and FQGNSA. V lost 5 bases to trimming and J lost 4 bases; unmatched junction nucleotides: 7. CDR3 sequence (DNA): TGTGCCAGCAGCCTCCTCCGGGACAGGGGCTATGGCTACACCTTC. Protein sequence: CASSLLRDRGYGYTF. Complete variable domain (other parts from reference TRBV7-2 and TRBJ1-2): GAGVSQSPSNKVTEKGKDVELRCDPISGHTALYWYRQSLGQGLEFLIYFQGNSAPDKSGLPSDRFSAERTGGSVSTLTIQRTQQEDSAVYLCASSLLRDRGYGYTFGSGTRLTVV.

The rearrangement joins TRBV5-5 to TRBJ2-2, with D perhaps TRBD1 (6 bases). The germline V gene encodes CDR1 SGHKS and CDR2 YYEKEE (reference sequence). The ends were cut back, 3 bases at V and 1 base at J, with 7 bases in the middle. The CDR3 sequence is 14 residues long. The CDR3 spells CASSYRVNTGELFF. CDR3 DNA sequence: TGTGCCAGCAGCTACAGGGTGAACACCGGGGAGCTGTTTTTT. Based on the CDR3 plus reference TRBV5-5 and TRBJ2-2, the full variable domain is DAGVTQSPTHLIKTRGQQVTLRCSPISGHKSVSWYQQVLGQGPQFIFQYYEKEERGRGNFPDRFSARQFPNYSSELNVNALLLGDSALYLCASSYRVNTGELFFGEGSRLTVL.

DNA of the CDR3: TGTGCCATCAGTGAATTTTCCGGGACAGGGATTATTGGCTACACCTTC. The encoded protein is CAISEFSGTGIIGYTF. The chain has TRBV10-3 and TRBJ1-2; 9 bases match TRBD1. The CDR3 totals 16 residues. J lost 7 bases, V lost 3 bases, and 12 bases had no gene match. The germline V gene encodes CDR1 ENHRY and CDR2 SYGVKD.

In its sample, this clonotype was seen a few times. The chain carries TRBV24-1 and TRBJ1-5, with TRBD1 as a possible D gene (6 bases). The CDR3 consists of 15 residues. Germline V lookup: CDR1 KGHDR, CDR2 SFDVKD. The V end was cut by 9 bases, the J end by 3 bases, with 17 bases between. CDR3 residues: CATGQGQNDNQPQHF. The CDR3 DNA sequence: TGTGCCACCGGGCAGGGGCAAAACGACAATCAGCCCCAGCATTTT.

This clonotype has more than one count but fewer than ten. CDR3 loop: CATLTWVVFLGNQPQHF. In nucleotides, the CDR3 is TGTGCCACCCTTACTTGGGTCGTTTTTTTGGGCAATCAGCCCCAGCATTTT. The chain is built from TRBV24-1 and TRBJ1-5; D call uncertain. Germline assignment: CDR1 KGHDR and CDR2 SFDVKD. V shed 9 bases and J shed 2 bases, with 22 bases lying between them. The CDR3 has 17 residues.

This clonotype appeared many times. This sequence joins TRBV7-8 and TRBJ2-5; no clear D gene. The germline V gene encodes CDR1 SGHVS and CDR2 FQNEAQ. The CDR3 runs to 12 residues. V lost 5 bases to trimming and J lost 5 bases, with 9 bases between them. CDR3 amino acids: CASSPFGETQYF. The CDR3 nucleotides are TGTGCCAGCAGCCCCTTTGGGGAGACCCAGTACTTC.

The chain couples TRBV19 to TRBJ2-7; D call uncertain. Deletions cut 6 bases from V and 3 bases from J, with 15 bases between. CDR1 and CDR2 (germline): LNHDA, SQIVND (reference sequence). CDR3 length: 14 amino acids. CDR3: CASRKAGSYYEQYF. In DNA, the CDR3 is TGTGCCAGTAGGAAGGCCGGGTCCTACTACGAGCAGTACTTC.

The chain is built from TRBV7-2 and TRBJ2-1, with a tentative D call TRBD1 (6 bases). V was pared by 1 base and J by 0 bases, with 13 bases between. Germline CDR1 SGHTA, CDR2 FQGNSA. The length of the CDR3 is 17 residues. The CDR3 loop reads CASSLGGGHSSYNEQFF. Written as DNA, the CDR3 is TGTGCCAGCAGCTTAGGAGGGGGACACAGCTCCTACAATGAGCAGTTCTTC.

The CDR3 sequence: CSARRTSAPTDTQYF. CDR3 nucleotides: TGCAGTGCTAGAAGGACTAGCGCCCCCACAGATACGCAGTATTTT. The chain couples TRBV20-1 to TRBJ2-3, with TRBD2 matching 9 bases. Unmatched junction bases numbered 5, after V lost 2 bases and J lost 2 bases. Per germline, CDR1 DFQATT and CDR2 SNEGSKA (reference sequence). There are 15 residues in the CDR3.

J is TRBJ2-1 and V is TRBV6-8; tentatively, D is TRBD1 or TRBD2 (6 bases each). V lost 0 bases and J lost 5, with 20 bases in between. This CDR3 has 18 amino acids. Germline CDR1 is MNHGY and CDR2 is SAAAGT. The CDR3 nucleotides read TGTGCCAGCAGTTACTCAGGCCCGGCGGGGACACTTAACAATGAGCAGTTCTTC. Translating gives CASSYSGPAGTLNNEQFF.

This clonotype was picked up many times. The chain is built from TRBV6-2 or TRBV6-3 and TRBJ2-7; 8 bases are a match to TRBD2. The CDR3 is 15 amino acids. Germline CDR1 MNHEY, CDR2 SVGEGT. V dropped 7 bases and J dropped 0; count of bases not matched to a gene: 8. The CDR3 protein is CASIYGAGVSYEQYF. The CDR3 bases are TGTGCCAGCATCTACGGAGCGGGGGTCTCCTACGAGCAGTACTTC.

This clonotype was seen ten or more times. The chain has TRBV7-2 and TRBJ1-1; D unresolved. The V gene lost 5 bases and the J gene lost 1 base, with 8 bases spanning the gap. The CDR3 is made up of 13 amino acids. Germline CDR1 reads SGHTA; CDR2 reads FQGNSA. As DNA, the CDR3 is TGTGCCAGCAGCCATTACTGGAACACTGAAGCTTTCTTT. It codes for CASSHYWNTEAFF.

This chain joins TRBV23-1 and TRBJ2-5; D possibly uses TRBD1 or TRBD2 (5 bases each). TRBV23-1 is labeled an ORF, and its function is uncertain. Trimming pared 3 bases from V and 3 bases from J, leaving 14 bases between. The CDR3 has 15 residues. This CDR3 reads CASSHKRGTKETQYF. CDR3 DNA: TGCGCCAGCAGTCATAAGAGGGGCACTAAAGAGACCCAGTACTTC.

This clonotype has more than one count but fewer than ten. This chain uses TRBV20-1 with TRBJ2-3, with D perhaps matching TRBD2 (5 bases). In germline, CDR1 is DFQATT, CDR2 SNEGSKA (reference sequence). Trimming shortened V by 5 bases and J by 2 bases, and 8 bases separated the two germline ends. This CDR3 region has 12 residues. CDR3 coding DNA: TGCAGTGCTTTAGCGACCACAGATACGCAGTATTTT. Translated, it gives CSALATTDTQYF.

This clonotype was recorded once. V gene TRBV12-3 or TRBV12-4 combines with J gene TRBJ2-1; D perhaps matches TRBD2 (5 bases). The CDR3 loop spans 14 amino acids. The V gene lost 2 bases and the J gene lost 3 bases, with 8 bases spanning the gap. CDR3 bases: TGTGCCAGCAGTTTAACGGGGATCTACAATGAGCAGTTCTTC. This encodes CASSLTGIYNEQFF.

The chain has TRBV28 and TRBJ1-5, with unresolved D. The germline CDR1 and CDR2 sequences are MDHEN and SYDVKM. Trimming cost V 6 bases and J 2 bases, with 8 bases left between them. The CDR3 spans 13 residues. The DNA for the CDR3 is TGTGCCAGCAGATCAGGTGGCAATCAGCCCCAGCATTTT. It is translated as CASRSGGNQPQHF.

The rearrangement links TRBV7-9 to TRBJ1-1; 9 positions match TRBD1. Germline V CDR1 and CDR2: SEHNR, FQNEAQ (reference sequence). This CDR3 is 15 amino acids long. J was trimmed by 1 base and V by 5 bases; bases with no gene match: 5. CDR3 in DNA: TGTGCCAGCAGCGGAGTGGGACAGGGGAACACTGAAGCTTTCTTT. Its protein is CASSGVGQGNTEAFF.

This clonotype was seen repeatedly, ten times or more. V and J are TRBV6-5 and TRBJ2-1; tentative D call: TRBD1 (6 bases). The CDR3 is 15 amino acids. Germline CDR1 MNHEY, CDR2 SVGAGI. The V end was cut by 0 bases, the J end by 5 bases, with 11 bases between. The CDR3 here is CASSYSRQGNNEQFF. DNA for the CDR3: TGTGCCAGCAGTTACTCGCGGCAGGGGAACAATGAGCAGTTCTTC.

This clonotype was observed a few times. The CDR3 coding sequence is TGTGCCAGCAGACTGGGACAGCAAGCAACTAATGAAAAACTGTTTTTT. Translating gives CASRLGQQATNEKLFF. The chain uses TRBV2 and TRBJ1-4, with 7 positions matching TRBD1. J gave up 0 bases and V 6 bases, and 7 bases lay outside the gene matches. Germline V gene data show CDR1 as SNHLY and CDR2 as FYNNEI. The CDR3 has 16 amino acids.

The chain recombines TRBV28 with TRBJ2-1; 9 bases are a match to TRBD2. The CDR3 has 15 amino acids. V shed 3 bases, J shed 4 bases, and the junction held 4 bases outside the gene matches. Germline lookup yields CDR1 MDHEN and CDR2 SYDVKM. Here the CDR3 reads CASSFIAGVYNEQFF. As DNA, the CDR3 is TGTGCCAGCAGTTTTATAGCGGGGGTATACAATGAGCAGTTCTTC.

In this sample, this clonotype turned up a few times. V is TRBV27 and J is TRBJ2-2; D is ambiguous. This CDR3 contains 13 residues. The germline gives CDR1 MNHEY, CDR2 SMNVEV (reference sequence). V lost 5 bases to trimming and J lost 7 bases, with 11 bases between them. CDR3 sequence: CASSLLMGGELFF. CDR3 bases: TGTGCCAGCAGTCTGCTAATGGGCGGGGAGCTGTTTTTT.

This clonotype came up a few times. This chain uses TRBV2 with TRBJ2-5, with 10 bases identical to TRBD1. The V gene end was trimmed by 10 bases and the J gene end by 5 bases; junction bases not matched to a gene: 7. The germline V gene has CDR1 SNHLY and CDR2 FYNNEI. The CDR3 runs 13 residues. DNA of the CDR3: TGTGCCACCTCAGCGACAGGGGGCGAGACCCAGTACTTC. Protein sequence: CATSATGGETQYF. Based on the CDR3 plus reference TRBV2 and TRBJ2-5, the full variable domain is EPEVTQTPSHQVTQMGQEVILRCVPISNHLYFYWYRQILGQKVEFLVSFYNNEISEKSEIFDDQFSVERPDGSNFTLKIRSTKLEDSAMYFCATSATGGETQYFGPGTRLLVL.